This T cell receptor beta chain comes out of a study of neurological immune-mediated disorders. For the study at large: Secondary progressive cases numbered 3 among the 34 multiple sclerosis patients, while the other 31 were relapsing-remitting.

This clonotype was recorded many times. Its antigen is currently unknown. The study built unsorted libraries from 2 million PBMCs kept at -80 C. TCRdb processed the 5' RACE reads anew with MiXCR; each CDR3 protein has one entry. The sample includes around 130,000 distinct CDR3 sequences, about 3.4% of them seen just once. The study, taken as a whole, reports: There was no clinical or MRI feature that showed an association with the multiple sclerosis repertoire cluster. HTLV-1-associated myelopathy had the most TCR clonal expansion, and multiple sclerosis had the least, less than healthy controls.

The sequenced material came from PBMCs. The receptor's source is a woman aged 30 to 39 with multiple sclerosis.

This CDR3 is CASSSTGQRSLSGIYGYTF. The CDR3 bases are TGTGCCAGCAGTTCAACGGGGCAGAGATCCCTTAGTGGCATTTATGGCTACACCTTC. The V call is TRBV6-5, the J call TRBJ1-2; possible D gene TRBD1, 5 bases. Germline V gene data show CDR1 as MNHEY and CDR2 as SVGAGI. This CDR3 region has 19 residues. Trimming stripped 4 bases from V and 5 bases from J, with 29 bases between.